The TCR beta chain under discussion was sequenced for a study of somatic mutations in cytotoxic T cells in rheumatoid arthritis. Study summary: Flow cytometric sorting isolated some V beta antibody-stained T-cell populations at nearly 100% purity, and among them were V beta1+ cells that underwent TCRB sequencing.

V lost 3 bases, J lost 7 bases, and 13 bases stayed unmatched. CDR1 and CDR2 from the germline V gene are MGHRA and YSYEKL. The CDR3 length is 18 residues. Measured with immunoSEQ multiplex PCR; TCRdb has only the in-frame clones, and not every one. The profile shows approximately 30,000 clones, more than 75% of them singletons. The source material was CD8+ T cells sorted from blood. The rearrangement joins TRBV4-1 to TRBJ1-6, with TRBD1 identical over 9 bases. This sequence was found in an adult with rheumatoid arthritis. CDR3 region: CASSQVPRTGTGNSPLHF. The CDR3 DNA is TGCGCCAGCAGCCAGGTCCCTCGGACCGGGACAGGGAATTCACCCCTCCACTTT.